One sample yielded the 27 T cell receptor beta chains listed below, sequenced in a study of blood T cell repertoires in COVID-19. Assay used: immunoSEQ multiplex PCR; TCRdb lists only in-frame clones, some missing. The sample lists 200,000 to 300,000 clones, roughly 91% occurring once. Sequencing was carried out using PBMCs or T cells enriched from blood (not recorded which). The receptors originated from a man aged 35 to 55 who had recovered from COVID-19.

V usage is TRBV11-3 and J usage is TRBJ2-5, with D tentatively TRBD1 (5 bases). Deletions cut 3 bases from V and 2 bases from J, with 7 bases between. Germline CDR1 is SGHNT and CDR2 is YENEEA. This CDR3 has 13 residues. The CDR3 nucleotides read TGTGCCAGCAGCTTCGACAGACAAGAGACCCAGTACTTC. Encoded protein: CASSFDRQETQYF.

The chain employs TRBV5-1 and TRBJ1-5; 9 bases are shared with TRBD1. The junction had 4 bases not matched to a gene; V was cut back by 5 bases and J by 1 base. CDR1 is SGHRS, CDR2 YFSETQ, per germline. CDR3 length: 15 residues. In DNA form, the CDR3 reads TGCGCCAGCAGTAGGACAGGGGAAAGCAATCAGCCCCAGCATTTT. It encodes CASSRTGESNQPQHF.

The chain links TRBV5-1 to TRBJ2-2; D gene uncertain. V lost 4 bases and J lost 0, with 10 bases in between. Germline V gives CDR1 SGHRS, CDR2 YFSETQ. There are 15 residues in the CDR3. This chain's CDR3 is CASSPRVSNTGELFF. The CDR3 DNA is TGCGCCAGCAGCCCTCGGGTCTCGAACACCGGGGAGCTGTTTTTT.

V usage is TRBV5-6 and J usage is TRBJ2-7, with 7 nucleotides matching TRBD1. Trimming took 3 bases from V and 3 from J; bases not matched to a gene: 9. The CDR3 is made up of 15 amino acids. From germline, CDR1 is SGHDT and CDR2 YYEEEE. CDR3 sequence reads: CASSSFRQGVYEQYF. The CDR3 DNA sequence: TGTGCCAGCAGCTCTTTTAGACAGGGAGTCTACGAGCAGTACTTC.

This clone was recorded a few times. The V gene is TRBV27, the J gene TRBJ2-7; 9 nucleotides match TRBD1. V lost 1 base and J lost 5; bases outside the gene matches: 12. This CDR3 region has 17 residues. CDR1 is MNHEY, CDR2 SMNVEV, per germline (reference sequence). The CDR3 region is CASSLYSLQGQGHEQYF. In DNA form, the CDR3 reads TGTGCCAGCAGTTTATACTCCCTACAGGGACAGGGCCACGAGCAGTACTTC.

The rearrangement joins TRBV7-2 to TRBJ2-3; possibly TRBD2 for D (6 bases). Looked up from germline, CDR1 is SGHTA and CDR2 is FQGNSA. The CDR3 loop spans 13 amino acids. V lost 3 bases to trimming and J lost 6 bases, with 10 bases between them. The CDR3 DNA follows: TGTGCCAGCAGCTTTACGGGAGTGGATACGCAGTATTTT. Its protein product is CASSFTGVDTQYF. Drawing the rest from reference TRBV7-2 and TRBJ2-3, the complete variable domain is GAGVSQSPSNKVTEKGKDVELRCDPISGHTALYWYRQSLGQGLEFLIYFQGNSAPDKSGLPSDRFSAERTGGSVSTLTIQRTQQEDSAVYLCASSFTGVDTQYFGPGTRLTVL.

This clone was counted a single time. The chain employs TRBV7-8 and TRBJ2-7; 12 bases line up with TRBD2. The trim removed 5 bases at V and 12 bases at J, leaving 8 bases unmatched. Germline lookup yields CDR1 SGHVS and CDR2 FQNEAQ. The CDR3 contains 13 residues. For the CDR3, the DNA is TGTGCCAGCAGCAGACTAGCGGGAGAGCATAGGTACTTC. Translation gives CASSRLAGEHRYF.

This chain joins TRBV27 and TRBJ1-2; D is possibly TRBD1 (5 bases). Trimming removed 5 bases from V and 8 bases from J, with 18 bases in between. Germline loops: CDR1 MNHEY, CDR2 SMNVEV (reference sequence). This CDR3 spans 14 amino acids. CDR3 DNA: TGTGCCAGCAGTAGGGCGGCAGGGCAAGGAGGCTACACCTTC. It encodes CASSRAAGQGGYTF.

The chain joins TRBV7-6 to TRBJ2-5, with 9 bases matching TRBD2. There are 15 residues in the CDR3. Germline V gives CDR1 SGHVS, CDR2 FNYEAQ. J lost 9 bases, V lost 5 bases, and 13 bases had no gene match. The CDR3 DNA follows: TGTGCCAGCAGCCCTAGCGGGGAGGTACCTGGGGCCCAGTACTTC. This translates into CASSPSGEVPGAQYF.

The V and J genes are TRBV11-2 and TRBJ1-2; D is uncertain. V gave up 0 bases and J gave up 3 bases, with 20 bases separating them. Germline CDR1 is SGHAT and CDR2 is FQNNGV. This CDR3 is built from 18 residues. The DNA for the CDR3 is TGTGCCAGCAGCTTAGATCAACTCTTCCGGGTCCCCTACTATGGCTACACCTTC. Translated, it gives CASSLDQLFRVPYYGYTF.

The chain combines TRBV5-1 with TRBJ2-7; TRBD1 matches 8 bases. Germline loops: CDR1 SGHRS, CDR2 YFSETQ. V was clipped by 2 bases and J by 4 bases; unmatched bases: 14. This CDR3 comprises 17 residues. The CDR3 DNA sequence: TGCGCCAGCAGCTTTGGGGGAGGAGGACAGGGATTATACGAGCAGTACTTC. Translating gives CASSFGGGGQGLYEQYF.

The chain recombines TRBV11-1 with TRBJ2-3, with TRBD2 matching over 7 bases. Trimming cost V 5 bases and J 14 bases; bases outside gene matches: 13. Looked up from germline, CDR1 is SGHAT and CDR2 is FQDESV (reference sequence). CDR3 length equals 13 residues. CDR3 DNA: TGTGCCAGCAGCCTCCCCGGGACTACCGTCTTGTATTTT. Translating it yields CASSLPGTTVLYF.

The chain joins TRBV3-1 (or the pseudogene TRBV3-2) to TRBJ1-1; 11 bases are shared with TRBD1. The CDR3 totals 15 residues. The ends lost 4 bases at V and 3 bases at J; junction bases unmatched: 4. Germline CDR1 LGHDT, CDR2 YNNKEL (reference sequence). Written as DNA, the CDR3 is TGTGCCAGCAGCCTAAGGACAGGGGGCTACACTGAAGCTTTCTTT. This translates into CASSLRTGGYTEAFF.

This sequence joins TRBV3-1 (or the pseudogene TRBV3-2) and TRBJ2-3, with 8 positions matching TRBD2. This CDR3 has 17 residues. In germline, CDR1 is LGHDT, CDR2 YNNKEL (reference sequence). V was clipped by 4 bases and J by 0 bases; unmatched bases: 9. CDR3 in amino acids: CASSPSGPLWSTDTQYF. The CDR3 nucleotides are TGTGCCAGCAGCCCTAGCGGGCCCCTTTGGAGCACAGATACGCAGTATTTT.

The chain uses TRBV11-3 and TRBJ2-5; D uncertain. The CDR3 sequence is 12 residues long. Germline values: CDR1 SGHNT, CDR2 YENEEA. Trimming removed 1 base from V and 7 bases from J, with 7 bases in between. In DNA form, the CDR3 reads TGTGCCAGCAGCTTAGGGTCGGGGACCCAGTACTTC. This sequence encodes CASSLGSGTQYF.

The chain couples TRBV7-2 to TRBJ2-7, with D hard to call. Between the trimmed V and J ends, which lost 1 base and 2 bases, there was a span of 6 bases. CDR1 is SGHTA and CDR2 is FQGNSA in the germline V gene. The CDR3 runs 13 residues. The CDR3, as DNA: TGTGCCAGCAGCTTAGTCCTTACCTACGAGCAGTACTTC. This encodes CASSLVLTYEQYF. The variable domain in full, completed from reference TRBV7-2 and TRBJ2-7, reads GAGVSQSPSNKVTEKGKDVELRCDPISGHTALYWYRQSLGQGLEFLIYFQGNSAPDKSGLPSDRFSAERTGGSVSTLTIQRTQQEDSAVYLCASSLVLTYEQYFGPGTRLTVT.

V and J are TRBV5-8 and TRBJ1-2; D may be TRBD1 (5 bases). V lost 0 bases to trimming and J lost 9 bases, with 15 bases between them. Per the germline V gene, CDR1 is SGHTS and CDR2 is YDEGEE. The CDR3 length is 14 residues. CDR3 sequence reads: CASSLDGTGSRYTF. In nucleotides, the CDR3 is TGTGCCAGCAGCTTGGATGGGACTGGATCTCGCTACACCTTC. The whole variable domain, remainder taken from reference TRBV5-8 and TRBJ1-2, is EAGVTQSPTHLIKTRGQQATLRCSPISGHTSVYWYQQALGLGLQFLLWYDEGEERNRGNFPPRFSGRQFPNYSSELNVNALELEDSALYLCASSLDGTGSRYTFGSGTRLTVV.

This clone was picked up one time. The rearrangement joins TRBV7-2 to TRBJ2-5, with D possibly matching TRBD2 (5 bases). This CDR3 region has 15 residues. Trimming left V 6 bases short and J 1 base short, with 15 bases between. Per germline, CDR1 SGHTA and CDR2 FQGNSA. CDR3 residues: CASRWSLGSQETQYF. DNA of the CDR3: TGTGCCAGCAGGTGGAGCTTGGGGAGCCAAGAGACCCAGTACTTC.

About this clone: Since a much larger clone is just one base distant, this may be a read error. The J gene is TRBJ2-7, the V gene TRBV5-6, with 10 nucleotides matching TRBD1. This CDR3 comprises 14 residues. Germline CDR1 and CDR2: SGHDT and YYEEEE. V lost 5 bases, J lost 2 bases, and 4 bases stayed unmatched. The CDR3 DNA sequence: TGTGCCAGCAGTTATGGACAGGGGGCCTACGAGCAGTACTTC. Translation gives CASSYGQGAYEQYF.

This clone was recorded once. The CDR3 spells CASSLPLHEAFF. In DNA, the CDR3 is TGTGCCAGCAGCCTCCCACTCCATGAAGCTTTCTTT. The V gene is TRBV7-9, the J gene TRBJ1-1; no clear D. Per the germline V gene, CDR1 is SEHNR and CDR2 is FQNEAQ (reference sequence). V shed 5 bases and J shed 7 bases, with 11 bases lying between them. CDR3 length equals 12 residues.

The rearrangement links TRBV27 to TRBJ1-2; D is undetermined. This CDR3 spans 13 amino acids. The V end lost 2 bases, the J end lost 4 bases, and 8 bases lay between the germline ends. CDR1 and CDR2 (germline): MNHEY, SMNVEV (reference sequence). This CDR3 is CASSLGSAYGYTF. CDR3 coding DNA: TGTGCCAGCAGTTTAGGCAGCGCCTATGGCTACACCTTC.

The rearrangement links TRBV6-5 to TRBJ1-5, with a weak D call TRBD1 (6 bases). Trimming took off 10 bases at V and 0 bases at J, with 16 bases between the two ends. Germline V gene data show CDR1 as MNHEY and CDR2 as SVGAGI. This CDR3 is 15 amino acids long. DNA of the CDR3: TGTGCCACCGTTTTTGGGGGCCCTAGCAATCAGCCCCAGCATTTT. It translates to CATVFGGPSNQPQHF.

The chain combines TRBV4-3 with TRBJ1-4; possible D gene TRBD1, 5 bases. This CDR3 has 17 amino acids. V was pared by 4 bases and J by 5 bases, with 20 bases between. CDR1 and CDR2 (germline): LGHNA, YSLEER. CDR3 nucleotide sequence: TGCGCCAGCAGCCCAACTATGGGTAGGGGCCGGAATGAAAAACTGTTTTTT. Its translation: CASSPTMGRGRNEKLFF.

CDR3 amino acids: CASSLAGQRQAFF. CDR3 nucleotides: TGTGCCAGCAGCTTAGCCGGACAGAGACAAGCTTTCTTT. This chain links TRBV7-9 with TRBJ1-1, with a possible D match to TRBD1 (6 bases). In germline, CDR1 is SEHNR, CDR2 FQNEAQ (reference sequence). The V and J ends lost 0 bases and 9 bases respectively, with 11 bases between them. This CDR3 has 13 residues.

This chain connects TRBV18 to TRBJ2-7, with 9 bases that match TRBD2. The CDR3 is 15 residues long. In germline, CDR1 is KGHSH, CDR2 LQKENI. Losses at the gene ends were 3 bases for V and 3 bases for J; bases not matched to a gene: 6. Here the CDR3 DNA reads TGTGCCAGCTCACCCAGCGGGGGGATCCGCTACGAGCAGTACTTC. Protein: CASSPSGGIRYEQYF.

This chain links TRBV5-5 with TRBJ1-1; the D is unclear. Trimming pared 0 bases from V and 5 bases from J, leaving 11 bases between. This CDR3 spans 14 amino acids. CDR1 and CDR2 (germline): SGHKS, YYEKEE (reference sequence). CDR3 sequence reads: CASSLVLVYTEAFF. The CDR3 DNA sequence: TGTGCCAGCAGCTTGGTTCTCGTTTATACTGAAGCTTTCTTT.

The CDR3 here is CASSSTGDDNQPQHF. CDR3 sequence (DNA): TGTGCCAGCAGTTCTACAGGGGACGACAATCAGCCCCAGCATTTT. This chain uses TRBV28 with TRBJ1-5; TRBD1 matches 7 bases. CDR1 and CDR2 from the germline V gene are MDHEN and SYDVKM. Losses at the gene ends were 4 bases for V and 3 bases for J; bases not matched to a gene: 6. The CDR3 loop spans 15 amino acids.